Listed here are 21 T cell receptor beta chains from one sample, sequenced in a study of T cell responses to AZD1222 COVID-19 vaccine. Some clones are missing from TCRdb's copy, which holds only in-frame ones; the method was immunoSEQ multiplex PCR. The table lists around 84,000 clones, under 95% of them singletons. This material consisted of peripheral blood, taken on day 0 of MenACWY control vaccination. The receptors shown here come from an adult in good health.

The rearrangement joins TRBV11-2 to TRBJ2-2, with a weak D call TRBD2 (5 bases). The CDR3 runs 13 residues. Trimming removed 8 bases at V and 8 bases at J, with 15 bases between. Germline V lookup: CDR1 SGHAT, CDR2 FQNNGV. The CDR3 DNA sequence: TGTGCCAGCGGCCGGGTCCGGGGTGGGGAGCTGTTTTTT. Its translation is CASGRVRGGELFF.

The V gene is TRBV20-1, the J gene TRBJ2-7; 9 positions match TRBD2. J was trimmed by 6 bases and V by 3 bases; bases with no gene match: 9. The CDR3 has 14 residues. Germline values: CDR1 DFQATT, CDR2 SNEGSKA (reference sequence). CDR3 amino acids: CSASVVAGEGEQYF. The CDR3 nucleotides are TGCAGTGCTAGTGTAGTAGCGGGAGAGGGCGAGCAGTACTTC.

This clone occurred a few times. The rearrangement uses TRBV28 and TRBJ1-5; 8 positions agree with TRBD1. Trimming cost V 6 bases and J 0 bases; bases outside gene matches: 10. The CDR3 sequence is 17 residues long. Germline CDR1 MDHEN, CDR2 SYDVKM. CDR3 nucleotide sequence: TGTGCCAGCAGCCTAGACAGGGGACCCACTAGCAATCAGCCCCAGCATTTT. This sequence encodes CASSLDRGPTSNQPQHF.

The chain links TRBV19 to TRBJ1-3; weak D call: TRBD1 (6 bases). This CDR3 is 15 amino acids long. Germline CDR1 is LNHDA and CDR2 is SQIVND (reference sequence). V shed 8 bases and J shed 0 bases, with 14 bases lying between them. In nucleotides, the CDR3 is TGTGCCAGTTCCGGGACACTTGACTCTGGAAACACCATATATTTT. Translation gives CASSGTLDSGNTIYF.

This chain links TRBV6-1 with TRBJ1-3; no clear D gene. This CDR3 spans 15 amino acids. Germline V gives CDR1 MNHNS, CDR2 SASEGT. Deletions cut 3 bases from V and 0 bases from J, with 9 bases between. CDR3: CASSDHVGSGNTIYF. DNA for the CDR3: TGTGCCAGCAGTGATCACGTAGGCTCTGGAAACACCATATATTTT.

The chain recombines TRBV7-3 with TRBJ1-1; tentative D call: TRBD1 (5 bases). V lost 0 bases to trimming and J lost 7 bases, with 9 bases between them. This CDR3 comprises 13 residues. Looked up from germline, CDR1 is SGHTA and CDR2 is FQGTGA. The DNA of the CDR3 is TGTGCCAGCAGCTTAACCGGGGGGAATGAAGCTTTCTTT. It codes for CASSLTGGNEAFF.

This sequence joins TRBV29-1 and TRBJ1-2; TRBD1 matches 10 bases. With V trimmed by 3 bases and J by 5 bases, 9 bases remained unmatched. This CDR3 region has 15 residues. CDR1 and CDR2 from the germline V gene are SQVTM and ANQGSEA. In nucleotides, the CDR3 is TGCAGCGTTGACGGGTGGGACAGGGGTGTATATGGCTACACCTTC. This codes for CSVDGWDRGVYGYTF.

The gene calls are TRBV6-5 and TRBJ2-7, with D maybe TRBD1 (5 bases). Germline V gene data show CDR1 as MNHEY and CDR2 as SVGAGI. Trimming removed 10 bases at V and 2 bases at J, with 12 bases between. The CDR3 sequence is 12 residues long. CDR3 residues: CATQGRAYEQYF. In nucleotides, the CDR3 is TGTGCCACCCAGGGTCGAGCCTACGAGCAGTACTTC.

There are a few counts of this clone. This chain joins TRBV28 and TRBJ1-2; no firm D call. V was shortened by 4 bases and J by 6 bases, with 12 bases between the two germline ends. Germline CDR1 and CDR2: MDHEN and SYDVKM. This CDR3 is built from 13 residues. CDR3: CASSYQSRNGYTF. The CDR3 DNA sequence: TGTGCCAGCAGTTACCAGTCAAGAAATGGCTACACCTTC.

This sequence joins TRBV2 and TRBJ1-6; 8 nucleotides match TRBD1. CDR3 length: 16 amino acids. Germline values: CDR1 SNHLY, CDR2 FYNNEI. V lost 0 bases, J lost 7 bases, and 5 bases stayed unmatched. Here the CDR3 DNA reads TGTGCCAGCAGTGAAGCGCTTAGGACAGGGAATTCACCCCTCCACTTT. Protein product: CASSEALRTGNSPLHF.

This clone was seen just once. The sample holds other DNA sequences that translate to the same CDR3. The chain's CDR3 is CASRSTGELFF. The CDR3 coding sequence is TGTGCCAGCCGAAGCACCGGGGAGCTGTTTTTT. The V and J genes are TRBV27 and TRBJ2-2; D gene unclear. Germline V CDR1 and CDR2: MNHEY, SMNVEV (reference sequence). With 8 bases removed from V and 4 bases from J, the gap between germline ends came to 5 bases. The CDR3 is 11 residues long.

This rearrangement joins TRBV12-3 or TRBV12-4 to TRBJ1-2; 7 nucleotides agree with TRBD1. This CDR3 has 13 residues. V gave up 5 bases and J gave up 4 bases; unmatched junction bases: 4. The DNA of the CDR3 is TGTGCCAGCAGTAACCGGGACAGCTATGGCTACACCTTC. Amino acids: CASSNRDSYGYTF.

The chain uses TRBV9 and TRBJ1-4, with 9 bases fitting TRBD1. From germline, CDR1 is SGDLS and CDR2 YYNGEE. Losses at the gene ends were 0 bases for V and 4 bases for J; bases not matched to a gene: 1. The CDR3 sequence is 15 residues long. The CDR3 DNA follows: TGTGCCAGCAGCGTAGGGGACAGGGATAATGAAAAACTGTTTTTT. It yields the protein CASSVGDRDNEKLFF. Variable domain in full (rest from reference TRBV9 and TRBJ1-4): DSGVTQTPKHLITATGQRVTLRCSPRSGDLSVYWYQQSLDQGLQFLIQYYNGEERAKGNILERFSAQQFPDLHSELNLSSLELGDSALYFCASSVGDRDNEKLFFGSGTQLSVL.

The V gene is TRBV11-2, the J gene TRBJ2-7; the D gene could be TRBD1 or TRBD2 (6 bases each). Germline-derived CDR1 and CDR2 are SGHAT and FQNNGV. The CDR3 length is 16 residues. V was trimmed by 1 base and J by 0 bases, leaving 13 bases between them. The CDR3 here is CASSLGRLGGSYEQYF. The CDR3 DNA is TGTGCCAGCAGCTTAGGAAGACTAGGGGGCTCCTACGAGCAGTACTTC. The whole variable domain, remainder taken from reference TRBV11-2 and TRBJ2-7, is EAGVAQSPRYKIIEKRQSVAFWCNPISGHATLYWYQQILGQGPKLLIQFQNNGVVDDSQLPKDRFSAERLKGVDSTLKIQPAKLEDSAVYLCASSLGRLGGSYEQYFGPGTRLTVT.

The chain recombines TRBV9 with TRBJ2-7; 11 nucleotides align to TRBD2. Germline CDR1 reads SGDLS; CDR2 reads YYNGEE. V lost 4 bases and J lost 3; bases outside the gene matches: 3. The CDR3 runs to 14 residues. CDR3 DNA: TGTGCCAGCAGCCCCGGGACTAGCGGCTACGAGCAGTACTTC. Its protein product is CASSPGTSGYEQYF.

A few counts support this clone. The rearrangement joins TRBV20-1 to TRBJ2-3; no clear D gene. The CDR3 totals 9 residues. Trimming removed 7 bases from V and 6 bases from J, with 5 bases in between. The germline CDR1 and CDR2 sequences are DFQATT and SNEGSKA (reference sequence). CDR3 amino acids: CSVGDTQYF. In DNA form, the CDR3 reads TGCAGTGTAGGGGATACGCAGTATTTT.

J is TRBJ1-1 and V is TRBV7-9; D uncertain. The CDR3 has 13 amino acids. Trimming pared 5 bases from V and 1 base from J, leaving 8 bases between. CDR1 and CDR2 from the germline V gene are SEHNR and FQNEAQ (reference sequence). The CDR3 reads CASSLTWNTEAFF. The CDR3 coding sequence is TGTGCCAGCAGCCTTACGTGGAACACTGAAGCTTTCTTT.

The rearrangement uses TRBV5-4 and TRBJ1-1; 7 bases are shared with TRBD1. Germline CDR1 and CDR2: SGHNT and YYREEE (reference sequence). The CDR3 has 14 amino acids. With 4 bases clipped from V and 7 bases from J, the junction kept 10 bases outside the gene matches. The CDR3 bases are TGTGCCAGCAGCCGCGGGACAGACCCGTATGAAGCTTTCTTT. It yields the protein CASSRGTDPYEAFF.

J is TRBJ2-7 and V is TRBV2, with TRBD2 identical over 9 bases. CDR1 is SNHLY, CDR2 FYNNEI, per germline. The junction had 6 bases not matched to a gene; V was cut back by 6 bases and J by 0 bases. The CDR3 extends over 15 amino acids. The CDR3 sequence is CASSVAGVSSYEQYF. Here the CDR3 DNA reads TGTGCCAGCAGCGTAGCGGGAGTAAGCTCCTACGAGCAGTACTTC.

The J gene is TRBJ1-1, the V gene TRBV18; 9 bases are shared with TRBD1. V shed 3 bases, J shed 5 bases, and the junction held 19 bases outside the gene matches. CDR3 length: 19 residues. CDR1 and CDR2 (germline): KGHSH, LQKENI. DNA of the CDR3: TGTGCCAGCTCACCGACCCCCCAGACGGGACAGGGAATCAATACTGAAGCTTTCTTT. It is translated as CASSPTPQTGQGINTEAFF.

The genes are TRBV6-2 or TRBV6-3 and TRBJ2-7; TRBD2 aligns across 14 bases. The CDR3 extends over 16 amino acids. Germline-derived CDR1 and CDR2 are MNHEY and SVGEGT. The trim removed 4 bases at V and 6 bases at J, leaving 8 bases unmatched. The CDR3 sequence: CASSFERGLAGGEQYF. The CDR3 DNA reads TGTGCCAGCAGTTTCGAGAGAGGACTAGCGGGAGGCGAGCAGTACTTC.